The 17 T cell receptor beta chains presented below share a single source sample, sequenced in a study of T cells in Graves' hyperthyroidism and ophthalmopathy. Researchers took RNA transcripts and amplified the TCR beta CDR3 regions from them. First-round RT-PCR targeting the TCR CDR3 was performed with the HTBI primer set. MiXCR was run by TCRdb on the multiplex PCR reads, yielding one entry per CDR3 protein. Of 490,000 or so distinct CDR3 sequences in the sample, around 50% were seen once. The sample taken for sequencing was peripheral blood or thyroid tissue (not recorded which). These receptors were collected from an adult woman with Graves' disease, either hyperthyroidism or ophthalmopathy (not recorded which).

The table lists this clonotype with many counts. The CDR3 protein is CSVEAPGAVAYEQYF. In nucleotides, the CDR3 is TGCAGCGTTGAAGCCCCCGGTGCAGTAGCCTACGAGCAGTACTTC. The chain carries TRBV29-1 and TRBJ2-7; D is unresolved. CDR3 length equals 15 residues. The germline CDR1 and CDR2 sequences are SQVTM and ANQGSEA. The germline V and J ends were trimmed by 1 base and 2 bases, with 15 bases remaining between them.

This clonotype was detected ten times or more. The chain employs TRBV19 and TRBJ2-2; 10 nucleotides line up with TRBD2. CDR3 size: 20 residues. From germline, CDR1 is LNHDA and CDR2 SQIVND (reference sequence). V shed 7 bases, J shed 3 bases, and the junction held 20 bases outside the gene matches. The CDR3 spells CASMGSTSSGSNNDTGELFF. Here the CDR3 DNA reads TGTGCCAGTATGGGGAGTACGTCTAGCGGGAGTAATAACGACACCGGGGAGCTGTTTTTT.

V is TRBV29-1 and J is TRBJ1-4; TRBD1 matches 7 bases. Germline CDR1 is SQVTM and CDR2 is ANQGSEA. This CDR3 is built from 14 residues. The V and J ends lost 2 bases and 8 bases, in that order; junction bases with no gene match: 8. This CDR3 reads CSVELRDRQEKLFF. The CDR3, as DNA: TGCAGCGTTGAACTCCGGGACAGACAAGAAAAACTGTTTTTT. Full variable domain (outside the CDR3, taken from reference TRBV29-1 and TRBJ1-4): SAVISQKPSRDICQRGTSLTIQCQVDSQVTMMFWYRQQPGQSLTLIATANQGSEATYESGFVIDKFPISRPNLTFSTLTVSNMSPEDSSIYLCSVELRDRQEKLFFGSGTQLSVL.

In this sample, this clonotype turned up many times. The chain couples TRBV6-5 to TRBJ2-5; 10 nucleotides line up with TRBD2. V lost 6 bases to trimming and J lost 3 bases; unmatched junction nucleotides: 7. Per germline, CDR1 MNHEY and CDR2 SVGAGI. The CDR3 runs to 15 residues. CDR3 sequence (DNA): TGTGCCAGCAGCGGCGGACTAGCGGTGAAAGAGACCCAGTACTTC. This gives the protein CASSGGLAVKETQYF.

This clonotype was detected a few times. V gene TRBV30 combines with J gene TRBJ2-2, with 11 bases identical to TRBD2. Germline CDR1 is GTSNPN and CDR2 is SVGIG (reference sequence). Unmatched junction bases numbered 5, after V lost 5 bases and J lost 6 bases. There are 14 residues in the CDR3. The CDR3 DNA reads TGTGCCTGGGGTAGCGGGAGGGGGGCCGGGGAGCTGTTTTTT. Protein product: CAWGSGRGAGELFF.

This clonotype was counted ten times or more. The chain employs TRBV28 and TRBJ1-2; D is perhaps TRBD1 (6 bases). The CDR3 consists of 14 residues. The germline V gene encodes CDR1 MDHEN and CDR2 SYDVKM. V lost 3 bases, J lost 0 bases, and 8 bases lay in between. CDR3 residues: CASSLTGANYGYTF. CDR3 sequence (DNA): TGTGCCAGCAGTTTGACAGGTGCTAACTATGGCTACACCTTC.

The table lists this clonotype with a few counts. The genes are TRBV6-6 and TRBJ2-2; D is unclear. V lost 7 bases and J lost 8, with 17 bases in between. This CDR3 contains 14 residues. Germline V gene sequence: CDR1 MNHNY, CDR2 SVGAGI (reference sequence). DNA of the CDR3: TGTGCCAGCACCCTTACTTCAACTGGGGGGGAGCTGTTTTTT. Its translation is CASTLTSTGGELFF.

The chain uses TRBV7-1 and TRBJ2-3; 7 bases are shared with TRBD1. TRBV7-1 is classed as an ORF, of uncertain function. This CDR3 spans 15 amino acids. The V segment lost 2 bases and the J segment 3 bases; nucleotides outside the gene matches: 5. The CDR3 sequence: CASSSTGAGTDTQYF. As DNA, the CDR3 is TGTGCCAGCAGCTCAACAGGGGCCGGAACAGATACGCAGTATTTT.

Comment on this clonotype: An end of the junction differs from the germline gene, which may be a read error. The chain employs TRBV9 and TRBJ1-6; perhaps TRBD1 as D (6 bases). CDR1 is SGDLS and CDR2 is YYNGEE in the germline V gene. This CDR3 is 14 amino acids long. CDR3 DNA: TGTGCCAGCAGCGTGGGGGGACATAATTCACCCCACCACTTT. Translating gives CASSVGGHNSPHHF. The full variable domain, rest sourced from reference TRBV9 and TRBJ1-6, is DSGVTQTPKHLITATGQRVTLRCSPRSGDLSVYWYQQSLDQGLQFLIQYYNGEERAKGNILERFSAQQFPDLHSELNLSSLELGDSALYFCASSVGGHNSPHHFGNGTRLTVT.

This clonotype was detected only a few times. The genes are TRBV19 and TRBJ2-6, with 7 nucleotides matching TRBD1. This CDR3 region has 15 residues. Germline V gene data show CDR1 as LNHDA and CDR2 as SQIVND (reference sequence). V shed 5 bases, J shed 3 bases, and the junction held 4 bases outside the gene matches. The CDR3 DNA is TGTGCCAGTAGTGCCTACAGGGGTGGGGCCAACGTCCTGACTTTC. It yields the protein CASSAYRGGANVLTF.

Details on this clonotype: No conserved phenylalanine or tryptophan ends this CDR3, so it is likely a read error. The rearrangement links TRBV10-2 to TRBJ1-1; 7 positions match TRBD1. The ends lost 6 bases at V and 6 bases at J; junction bases unmatched: 10. The CDR3 extends over 14 amino acids. The V gene's germline CDR1 is WSHSY and CDR2 SAAADI. CDR3 sequence (DNA): TGCGCCAGCAGGGCGAAGGGGGCTATCGCTGAAGCTTTCCTT. It translates to CASRAKGAIAEAFL.

The chain employs TRBV29-1 and TRBJ2-5; the match to TRBD1 covers 7 bases. Losses at the gene ends were 2 bases for V and 2 bases for J; bases not matched to a gene: 5. Germline values: CDR1 SQVTM, CDR2 ANQGSEA. CDR3 length: 14 amino acids. CDR3 region: CSVELLQGQETQYF. Written as DNA, the CDR3 is TGCAGCGTTGAATTGTTACAGGGGCAAGAGACCCAGTACTTC.

There are many counts of this clonotype. The chain combines TRBV15 with TRBJ2-7; no reliable D call. CDR1 and CDR2 (germline): LNHNV, YYDKDF (reference sequence). The CDR3 loop spans 15 amino acids. V lost 0 bases and J 7 bases, leaving 16 bases between the germline ends. This CDR3 reads CATSRDKGYLGEQYF. The CDR3 DNA reads as TGTGCCACCAGCAGAGATAAGGGCTACCTGGGTGAGCAGTACTTC.

Of note for this clonotype: A read error may explain this, as a much larger clone is one base away. The chain combines TRBV5-1 with TRBJ2-7; possibly TRBD2 for D (6 bases). Trimming pared 4 bases from V and 7 bases from J, leaving 18 bases between. The CDR3 has 14 residues. The germline CDR1 and CDR2 sequences are SGHRS and YFSETQ. The CDR3 region is CASSAIAVGGEQYF. The CDR3, as DNA: TGCGCCAGCAGCGCGATAGCGGTGGGTGGAGAGCAGTACTTC. Full variable domain (rest looked up from reference TRBV5-1 and TRBJ2-7): KAGVTQTPRYLIKTRGQQVTLSCSPISGHRSVSWYQQTPGQGLQFLFEYFSETQRNKGNFPGRFSGRQFSNSRSEMNVSTLELGDSALYLCASSAIAVGGEQYFGPGTRLTVT.

V and J are TRBV20-1 and TRBJ1-2; unclear D gene. This CDR3 has 14 residues. Germline lookup yields CDR1 DFQATT and CDR2 SNEGSKA (reference sequence). With 6 bases removed from V and 3 bases from J, the gap between germline ends came to 17 bases. The CDR3 nucleotides read TGCAGTGCCGTGGCGCGGACTGGAGACTATGGCTACACCTTC. This encodes CSAVARTGDYGYTF.

This clonotype was seen repeatedly, ten times or more. The chain is built from TRBV7-6 and TRBJ1-5; 9 bases are a match to TRBD1. V was pared by 1 base and J by 7 bases, with 5 bases of the junction left unmatched. Germline loops: CDR1 SGHVS, CDR2 FNYEAQ. The CDR3 length is 15 residues. CDR3 region: CASSLGTGAQQPQHF. In DNA, the CDR3 is TGTGCCAGCAGCTTAGGGACAGGGGCTCAGCAGCCCCAGCATTTT.

The CDR3 spells CASSSGFLRYGTPLHF. The CDR3 DNA reads TGTGCCAGCAGCTCAGGTTTTTTGCGGTACGGGACACCCCTCCACTTT. The chain uses TRBV5-6 and TRBJ1-6; D gene unclear. The germline V gene encodes CDR1 SGHDT and CDR2 YYEEEE. There are 16 residues in the CDR3. The V end lost 3 bases, the J end lost 11 bases, and 21 bases lay between the germline ends.